The 29 T cell receptor beta chains listed next were all sequenced from one sample in a study of shared clonotypes between healthy human individuals. Assay: immunoSEQ multiplex PCR; the TCRdb copy retains only in-frame clones and omits some. Altogether approximately 320,000 clones are present, less than 85% being singletons, with the ten largest covering 10%. The material sequenced was memory CD4+ T cells sorted from blood. Sample subset: CD45RA-negative fraction. These receptor sequences come from a man aged 30 to 39 in good health.

The chain has TRBV27 and TRBJ2-1, with TRBD2 as a possible D gene (6 bases). The CDR3 totals 15 residues. Trimming shortened V by 4 bases and J by 9 bases, and 19 bases separated the two germline ends. Looked up from germline, CDR1 is MNHEY and CDR2 is SMNVEV (reference sequence). The CDR3 is CASSSTSRSGFEQFF. As DNA, the CDR3 is TGTGCCAGCAGTTCTACTAGCCGGTCAGGGTTTGAGCAGTTCTTC.

This CDR3 is CSVARLETQYF. The CDR3 DNA sequence: TGCAGCGTAGCCAGGTTAGAGACCCAGTACTTC. The chain combines TRBV29-1 with TRBJ2-5; D not resolved. Germline CDR1 and CDR2: SQVTM and ANQGSEA. The CDR3 length is 11 residues. V lost 6 bases and J 4 bases, leaving 9 bases between the germline ends.

The CDR3 is CASSFSTGTGLSSEQYF. The CDR3 bases are TGCGCCAGCAGCTTCAGTACCGGGACAGGGCTAAGCTCCGAGCAGTACTTC. The chain carries TRBV5-1 and TRBJ2-7, with 9 bases identical to TRBD1. Trimming at V came to 2 bases and at J to 6 bases, leaving 15 bases not matched to a gene. Germline CDR1 and CDR2: SGHRS and YFSETQ. The CDR3 is 17 residues long.

The chain carries TRBV19 and TRBJ2-7, with D possibly matching TRBD2 (6 bases). CDR1 is LNHDA, CDR2 SQIVND, per germline (reference sequence). Trimming removed 5 bases from V and 4 bases from J, with 18 bases in between. This CDR3 is built from 15 residues. Written as DNA, the CDR3 is TGTGCCAGTAGTTCGGACCTACGGGGGATTTACGAGCAGTACTTC. This codes for CASSSDLRGIYEQYF.

The V call is TRBV19, the J call TRBJ1-1, with D possibly matching TRBD1 (5 bases). The V gene's germline CDR1 is LNHDA and CDR2 SQIVND (reference sequence). V lost 3 bases to trimming and J lost 1 base, with 9 bases between them. The CDR3 spans 14 residues. The CDR3 is CASSMGPPNTEAFF. DNA for the CDR3: TGTGCCAGTAGTATGGGACCGCCGAACACTGAAGCTTTCTTT.

This clone showed up just a few times. V usage is TRBV5-1 and J usage is TRBJ1-4; 9 nucleotides agree with TRBD1. Germline lookup yields CDR1 SGHRS and CDR2 YFSETQ. J gave up 8 bases and V 4 bases, and 6 bases lay outside the gene matches. The CDR3 runs to 14 residues. The CDR3 sequence: CASSGQGRSEKLFF. CDR3 in DNA: TGCGCCAGCAGCGGACAGGGGAGAAGCGAAAAACTGTTTTTT.

The J gene is TRBJ1-3, the V gene TRBV7-9; TRBD1 might be the D (5 bases). Trimming stripped 6 bases from V and 2 bases from J, with 8 bases between. CDR3 length: 13 amino acids. The V gene's germline CDR1 is SEHNR and CDR2 FQNEAQ (reference sequence). This CDR3 reads CASRGVTGNTIYF. The CDR3 DNA follows: TGTGCCAGCAGGGGGGTTACTGGAAACACCATATATTTT.

This clone has just one count. This chain connects TRBV7-2 to TRBJ2-3, with a tentative D call TRBD2 (5 bases). The germline V and J ends were trimmed by 3 bases and 6 bases, with 13 bases remaining between them. Germline V gene data show CDR1 as SGHTA and CDR2 as FQGNSA. The CDR3 length is 14 residues. The CDR3 DNA is TGTGCCAGCAGCTTTCAGCGGAGTGGGGATACGCAGTATTTT. Its translation is CASSFQRSGDTQYF. The full variable domain, completed using reference TRBV7-2 and TRBJ2-3, is GAGVSQSPSNKVTEKGKDVELRCDPISGHTALYWYRQSLGQGLEFLIYFQGNSAPDKSGLPSDRFSAERTGGSVSTLTIQRTQQEDSAVYLCASSFQRSGDTQYFGPGTRLTVL.

This chain links TRBV5-1 with TRBJ2-7, with no clear D. Trimming removed 5 bases at V and 5 bases at J, with 14 bases between. CDR1 is SGHRS, CDR2 YFSETQ, per germline. The CDR3 runs to 13 residues. The DNA of the CDR3 is TGCGCCAGCAGTTTACGGTTTAGAAACGAGCAGTACTTC. Protein: CASSLRFRNEQYF.

The chain links TRBV13 to TRBJ2-1; D is undetermined. The CDR3 loop spans 16 amino acids. Germline CDR1 PRHDT, CDR2 FYEKMQ (reference sequence). V lost 5 bases to trimming and J lost 5 bases, with 19 bases between them. The DNA for the CDR3 is TGTGCCAGCAGCCCTTCCCGACAAAGGCTGGACAATGAGCAGTTCTTC. Amino acid sequence: CASSPSRQRLDNEQFF.

This rearrangement joins TRBV7-9 to TRBJ2-1; 10 bases agree with TRBD2. The germline gives CDR1 SEHNR, CDR2 FQNEAQ (reference sequence). V trimming: 2 bases; J trimming: 3 bases; junction bases outside the gene matches: 10. CDR3 size: 18 residues. The CDR3 here is CASSLPPRLAGVYNEQFF. CDR3 nucleotide sequence: TGTGCCAGCAGCTTACCCCCTCGGCTAGCGGGAGTCTACAATGAGCAGTTCTTC.

Comments on this clone: Being one base from a much bigger clone, this may be a read error. The chain is built from TRBV7-9 and TRBJ2-5; D is perhaps TRBD2 (6 bases). V dropped 5 bases and J dropped 4 bases, with 11 bases sitting between them. The CDR3 has 13 residues. CDR1 is SEHNR, CDR2 FQNEAQ, per germline (reference sequence). The CDR3 nucleotides are TGTGCCAGCAGCCAGGGCGGGATAGAGACCCAGTACTTC. Protein: CASSQGGIETQYF.

Note on this clone: A junction end diverges from the germline sequence, so it may reflect a read error. The V and J genes are TRBV29-1 and TRBJ1-2, with 10 bases matching TRBD1. This CDR3 spans 13 amino acids. Germline values: CDR1 SQVTM, CDR2 ANQGSEA. DNA of the CDR3: TGCAGCGTTCGCTCCGGGACAGGGGATGGGTACACCTTC. This sequence encodes CSVRSGTGDGYTF.

This clone was seen a handful of times. The chain carries TRBV15 and TRBJ1-2; D uncertain. Germline V CDR1 and CDR2: LNHNV, YYDKDF (reference sequence). V lost 9 bases and J 4 bases, leaving 18 bases between the germline ends. The CDR3 spans 14 residues. CDR3 residues: CATSSRISGYGYTF. DNA of the CDR3: TGTGCCACTTCGTCCCGGATTTCCGGCTATGGCTACACCTTC.

This rearrangement joins TRBV9 to TRBJ2-7; no reliable D call. Germline V gene sequence: CDR1 SGDLS, CDR2 YYNGEE. This CDR3 has 14 amino acids. The V gene lost 0 bases and the J gene lost 2 bases, with 9 bases spanning the gap. The CDR3, as DNA: TGTGCCAGCAGCGTAGTGGACGGAGCCTACGAGCAGTACTTC. It codes for CASSVVDGAYEQYF.

This clone was recorded at least ten times. This chain connects TRBV18 to TRBJ2-7; 13 nucleotides line up with TRBD2. CDR1 KGHSH and CDR2 LQKENI come from the germline V gene. V was pared by 2 bases and J by 5 bases, with 18 bases of the junction left unmatched. The CDR3 sequence is 20 residues long. This CDR3 is CASSPITGLAGVLERDEQYF. The CDR3 DNA sequence: TGTGCCAGCTCACCAATCACTGGACTAGCGGGAGTATTAGAGAGGGACGAGCAGTACTTC.

Remarks on this clone: Compared with germline, one end of the junction differs, possibly owing to a read error. The chain carries TRBV7-7 and TRBJ2-1; 7 nucleotides align to TRBD2. The CDR3 consists of 17 residues. Germline values: CDR1 SSHAT, CDR2 FNYEAQ (reference sequence). The CDR3 DNA is TGTGCTAGCAGCCCGAGGGCGGGGGACCCGGGTGGGTATGAGCAGTTCTTC. Translation gives CASSPRAGDPGGYEQFF.

The CDR3 DNA reads TGTGCCAGCAGGGCTGACAGGGGGCAGTCTGAAGCTTTCTTT. It is translated as CASRADRGQSEAFF. V usage is TRBV2 and J usage is TRBJ1-1; 10 nucleotides align to TRBD1. CDR3 length: 14 residues. CDR1 is SNHLY and CDR2 is FYNNEI in the germline V gene. Trimming removed 6 bases from V and 6 bases from J; junction bases left unmatched: 7.

The chain has TRBV7-8 and TRBJ2-5, with 7 bases fitting TRBD2. CDR3 size: 16 residues. Germline CDR1 and CDR2: SGHVS and FQNEAQ. Trimming took 5 bases from V and 5 from J; bases not matched to a gene: 14. CDR3 sequence reads: CASSQRRGGDGETQYF. The CDR3 bases are TGTGCCAGCAGCCAACGTCGTGGGGGGGACGGCGAGACCCAGTACTTC.

The chain links TRBV11-2 to TRBJ1-1, with a tentative D call TRBD1 (5 bases). Trimming left V 2 bases short and J 1 base short, with 11 bases between. From germline, CDR1 is SGHAT and CDR2 FQNNGV. CDR3 length: 15 amino acids. This chain's CDR3 is CASSLQGAGNTEAFF. The CDR3 bases are TGTGCCAGCAGCTTACAGGGAGCGGGGAACACTGAAGCTTTCTTT.

The rearrangement uses TRBV6-6 and TRBJ1-5; maybe TRBD1 (5 bases). With 8 bases removed from V and 6 bases from J, the gap between germline ends came to 23 bases. Looked up from germline, CDR1 is MNHNY and CDR2 is SVGAGI (reference sequence). This CDR3 is built from 16 residues. In nucleotides, the CDR3 is TGTGCCAGCGCCTTACCCCGGACGCCGGGGGGTCAGCCCCAGCATTTT. Its protein product is CASALPRTPGGQPQHF.

The rearrangement joins TRBV7-9 to TRBJ2-2, with no clear D. Germline CDR1 SEHNR, CDR2 FQNEAQ (reference sequence). The CDR3 is 12 amino acids. Trimming removed 1 base from V and 6 bases from J, with 3 bases in between. In DNA form, the CDR3 reads TGTGCCAGCAGCTTAGAGTCCGGGGAGCTGTTTTTT. This encodes CASSLESGELFF.

This chain uses TRBV5-1 with TRBJ2-3, with TRBD2 as a possible D gene (6 bases). Germline-derived CDR1 and CDR2 are SGHRS and YFSETQ. The CDR3 is made up of 16 amino acids. V dropped 2 bases and J dropped 2 bases, with 15 bases sitting between them. CDR3 residues: CASSLFRGVNTDTQYF. The CDR3 DNA reads TGCGCCAGCAGCTTATTCCGCGGGGTCAACACAGATACGCAGTATTTT.

This sequence joins TRBV2 and TRBJ2-3, with D hard to call. This CDR3 spans 13 amino acids. V was clipped by 4 bases and J by 2 bases, with 7 bases between them. The germline CDR1 and CDR2 sequences are SNHLY and FYNNEI. The CDR3, as DNA: TGTGCCAGCAGTGTTCTATTCACAGATACGCAGTATTTT. Translation gives CASSVLFTDTQYF.

V usage is TRBV29-1 and J usage is TRBJ1-2; 8 bases agree with TRBD1. The CDR3 has 13 residues. Germline V gene data show CDR1 as SQVTM and CDR2 as ANQGSEA. Trimming removed 4 bases from V and 5 bases from J; junction bases left unmatched: 6. The CDR3 reads CSVVAGGRYGYTF. The CDR3 region has the DNA TGCAGCGTTGTCGCAGGGGGCAGGTATGGCTACACCTTC. Full variable domain (remainder filled in from reference TRBV29-1 and TRBJ1-2): SAVISQKPSRDICQRGTSLTIQCQVDSQVTMMFWYRQQPGQSLTLIATANQGSEATYESGFVIDKFPISRPNLTFSTLTVSNMSPEDSSIYLCSVVAGGRYGYTFGSGTRLTVV.

The chain recombines TRBV2 with TRBJ2-5; 7 bases are a match to TRBD2. The CDR3 totals 13 residues. V dropped 8 bases and J dropped 3; count of bases not matched to a gene: 6. Germline CDR1 is SNHLY and CDR2 is FYNNEI. The DNA of the CDR3 is TGTGCCAGCTGCCGGGAGGCAGAAGAGACCCAGTACTTC. Residues: CASCREAEETQYF.

This clone has just one count. The V and J genes are TRBV30 and TRBJ1-2; D ambiguous. The germline gives CDR1 GTSNPN, CDR2 SVGIG (reference sequence). Trimming stripped 0 bases from V and 5 bases from J, with 13 bases between. The CDR3 covers 14 residues. The chain's CDR3 is CAWSVYGISYGYTF. The CDR3, as DNA: TGTGCCTGGAGTGTATACGGGATCTCTTATGGCTACACCTTC.

The chain uses TRBV10-1 and TRBJ2-1, with D possibly called TRBD1 or TRBD2 (5 bases each). The CDR3 has 12 amino acids. The V and J ends lost 4 bases and 8 bases respectively, with 9 bases between them. CDR1 and CDR2 from the germline V gene are WNHNN and SYGVQD (reference sequence). The CDR3 loop reads CASSGRGDEQFF. CDR3 DNA sequence: TGCGCCAGCAGTGGCCGAGGGGATGAGCAGTTCTTC.

The chain links TRBV27 to TRBJ1-2; D is possibly TRBD1 (6 bases). The germline V gene has CDR1 MNHEY and CDR2 SMNVEV (reference sequence). The V gene lost 1 base and the J gene lost 7 bases, with 10 bases spanning the gap. The CDR3 spans 13 residues. CDR3 loop: CASSLFGGGGYTF. The CDR3 DNA reads TGTGCCAGCAGTTTATTTGGGGGCGGTGGCTACACCTTC.